Following are 21 T cell receptor beta chains from one sample sequenced in a study of OX40 agonist ivuxolimab in advanced cancers. Using immunoSEQ multiplex PCR, the repertoire was profiled, and TCRdb retains in-frame clones only, with some absent. The sample comprises about 89,000 clones, more than 85% of which are singletons, and roughly 0.26% rests with the top ten. Material: CD4+ or CD8+ T cells sorted from blood, obtained in a trial of the OX40 agonist ivuxolimab. Source of these receptors: an adult with an advanced solid tumor such as melanoma, head and neck, liver or kidney cancer.

The chain uses TRBV28 and TRBJ2-7; no clear D gene. V lost 4 bases to trimming and J lost 7 bases, with 8 bases between them. The length of the CDR3 is 11 residues. Germline values: CDR1 MDHEN, CDR2 SYDVKM. This chain's CDR3 is CASSSVREQYF. CDR3 bases: TGTGCCAGCAGTTCGGTGAGGGAGCAGTACTTC.

This sequence joins TRBV29-1 and TRBJ1-1, with D hard to call. The CDR3 is 12 amino acids. V lost 7 bases to trimming and J lost 4 bases, with 13 bases between them. Germline V gives CDR1 SQVTM, CDR2 ANQGSEA. The CDR3 region has the DNA TGCAGCGCCGACCGGTTGGTCACTGAAGCTTTCTTT. Translating it yields CSADRLVTEAFF.

V and J are TRBV7-2 and TRBJ2-7; no clear D. V lost 6 bases and J 3 bases, leaving 15 bases between the germline ends. This CDR3 has 14 residues. Germline V gives CDR1 SGHTA, CDR2 FQGNSA. CDR3 coding DNA: TGTGCCAGCAGTCGAGCCCGAGTGGACTACGAGCAGTACTTC. Translation gives CASSRARVDYEQYF.

V is TRBV27 and J is TRBJ2-7; the D is unclear. The CDR3 spans 14 residues. Trimming removed 1 base at V and 2 bases at J, with 9 bases between. Looked up from germline, CDR1 is MNHEY and CDR2 is SMNVEV (reference sequence). The CDR3 DNA sequence: TGTGCCAGCAGTTTATTCGGAGAAGCCTACGAGCAGTACTTC. This encodes CASSLFGEAYEQYF.

J is TRBJ2-5 and V is TRBV6-5; D remains unclear. Trimming stripped 2 bases from V and 4 bases from J, with 5 bases between. The CDR3 spans 12 residues. The germline V gene has CDR1 MNHEY and CDR2 SVGAGI. For the CDR3, the DNA is TGTGCCAGCAGTTACACGGGAGAGACCCAGTACTTC. This translates into CASSYTGETQYF.

Notes on this clone: The germline gene is not matched at one end of the junction; a read error may be the cause. The rearrangement joins TRBV20-1 to TRBJ1-1; unclear D gene. The CDR3 totals 9 residues. The germline V gene encodes CDR1 DFQATT and CDR2 SNEGSKA (reference sequence). CDR3 coding DNA: TGCAGTGCTAGAGGGCAGGAAGCCTTT. It encodes CSARGQEAF.

The chain combines TRBV5-1 with TRBJ2-3, with 7 bases aligning to TRBD2. The CDR3 length is 15 residues. In germline, CDR1 is SGHRS, CDR2 YFSETQ. Trimming at V came to 0 bases and at J to 1 base, leaving 2 bases not matched to a gene. The CDR3 loop is CASSLALAGTDTQYF. The CDR3 nucleotides are TGCGCCAGCAGCTTGGCCCTAGCGGGCACAGATACGCAGTATTTT. The full variable domain, completed using reference TRBV5-1 and TRBJ2-3, is KAGVTQTPRYLIKTRGQQVTLSCSPISGHRSVSWYQQTPGQGLQFLFEYFSETQRNKGNFPGRFSGRQFSNSRSEMNVSTLELGDSALYLCASSLALAGTDTQYFGPGTRLTVL.

This clone was counted between two and nine times. The J gene is TRBJ2-7, the V gene TRBV7-6; D not resolved. The CDR3 totals 12 residues. The V gene's germline CDR1 is SGHVS and CDR2 FNYEAQ. Deletions cut 5 bases from V and 4 bases from J, with 9 bases between. Here the CDR3 DNA reads TGTGCCAGCAGCGGGCAGTCTTACGAGCAGTACTTC. Its translation: CASSGQSYEQYF.

This chain links TRBV5-6 with TRBJ2-2, with D uncertain. The CDR3 runs 18 residues. Germline V gene lookup returns CDR1 SGHDT and CDR2 YYEEEE. The V and J ends lost 4 bases and 0 bases respectively, with 19 bases between them. The CDR3 sequence is CASSIRETDPANTGELFF. CDR3 coding DNA: TGTGCCAGCAGCATACGTGAGACGGACCCCGCGAACACCGGGGAGCTGTTTTTT.

CDR3: CASSQDRGRSYEQYV. For the CDR3, the DNA is TGTGCCAGCAGCCAAGATAGGGGAAGGTCCTACGAGCAGTACGTC. The rearrangement joins TRBV4-2 to TRBJ2-7; the D gene is possibly TRBD1 (5 bases). This CDR3 spans 15 amino acids. Germline V lookup: CDR1 LGHNA, CDR2 YNFKEQ. The germline V and J ends were trimmed by 0 bases and 1 base, with 10 bases remaining between them.

The CDR3 spells CASSLGQGRSGANVLTF. CDR3 bases: TGTGCCAGCAGCCTAGGACAGGGGCGATCTGGGGCCAACGTCCTGACTTTC. The V and J genes are TRBV11-3 and TRBJ2-6; TRBD1 agrees at 9 bases. The germline V gene encodes CDR1 SGHNT and CDR2 YENEEA. Germline trimming cut 5 bases from V and 1 base from J; bases unmatched to any gene: 6. CDR3 length equals 17 residues. Together with reference TRBV11-3 and TRBJ2-6, the CDR3 gives the full variable domain: EAGVVQSPRYKIIEKKQPVAFWCNPISGHNTLYWYLQNLGQGPELLIRYENEEAVDDSQLPKDRFSAERLKGVDSTLKIQPAELGDSAVYLCASSLGQGRSGANVLTFGAGSRLTVL.

The J gene is TRBJ2-1, the V gene TRBV11-2; 13 bases line up with TRBD2. Trimming at V came to 5 bases and at J to 6 bases, leaving 4 bases not matched to a gene. Per germline, CDR1 SGHAT and CDR2 FQNNGV. The CDR3 totals 15 residues. CDR3 amino acids: CASSSRLAGGNEQFF. DNA of the CDR3: TGTGCCAGCAGCAGCAGACTAGCGGGAGGCAATGAGCAGTTCTTC.

This sequence joins TRBV5-1 and TRBJ1-2; 9 bases fit TRBD1. J gave up 8 bases and V 4 bases, and 6 bases lay outside the gene matches. This CDR3 has 13 amino acids. Per the germline V gene, CDR1 is SGHRS and CDR2 is YFSETQ. CDR3 region: CASSPGTGYGYTF. As DNA, the CDR3 is TGCGCCAGCAGCCCGGGGACAGGGTACGGCTACACCTTC.

The genes are TRBV5-5 and TRBJ1-4; the match to TRBD1 covers 7 bases. Germline V gene data show CDR1 as SGHKS and CDR2 as YYEKEE (reference sequence). V lost 4 bases to trimming and J lost 4 bases; unmatched junction nucleotides: 4. The CDR3 sequence is 14 residues long. For the CDR3, the DNA is TGTGCCAGCAGCCTCGGGACAGTTAATGAAAAACTGTTTTTT. Protein sequence: CASSLGTVNEKLFF.

This chain uses TRBV11-2 with TRBJ2-1, with TRBD2 matching over 7 bases. The germline V gene has CDR1 SGHAT and CDR2 FQNNGV. Trimming at V came to 0 bases and at J to 8 bases, leaving 10 bases not matched to a gene. The CDR3 spans 16 residues. Here the CDR3 reads CASSLDPGTNADEQFF. The DNA of the CDR3 is TGTGCCAGCAGCTTAGATCCCGGGACTAATGCGGATGAGCAGTTCTTC. The variable domain in full, completed from reference TRBV11-2 and TRBJ2-1, reads EAGVAQSPRYKIIEKRQSVAFWCNPISGHATLYWYQQILGQGPKLLIQFQNNGVVDDSQLPKDRFSAERLKGVDSTLKIQPAKLEDSAVYLCASSLDPGTNADEQFFGPGTRLTVL.

The rearrangement links TRBV5-1 to TRBJ1-2, with D possibly being TRBD1 (5 bases). V shed 4 bases and J shed 2 bases, with 24 bases lying between them. Germline lookup yields CDR1 SGHRS and CDR2 YFSETQ. This CDR3 is 18 amino acids long. The CDR3 reads CASSRDPLGVGQNYGYTF. In DNA form, the CDR3 reads TGCGCCAGCAGCCGCGACCCTTTGGGGGTCGGACAAAACTATGGCTACACCTTC.

V is TRBV9 and J is TRBJ1-2; no clear D gene. CDR1 and CDR2 from the germline V gene are SGDLS and YYNGEE. V lost 0 bases, J lost 1 base, and 4 bases lay in between. This CDR3 region has 13 residues. In DNA, the CDR3 is TGTGCCAGCAGCGTAGACGTTAACTATGGCTACACCTTC. This encodes CASSVDVNYGYTF.

V and J are TRBV6-5 and TRBJ2-5; TRBD1 matches 10 bases. Per germline, CDR1 MNHEY and CDR2 SVGAGI. The ends lost 5 bases at V and 5 bases at J; junction bases unmatched: 5. This CDR3 spans 14 amino acids. CDR3 DNA: TGTGCCAGCAGTCGGGACAGGGGAGGGGAGACCCAGTACTTC. It encodes CASSRDRGGETQYF.

The chain has TRBV4-3 and TRBJ2-3, with D unresolved. Trimming took 0 bases from V and 3 from J, leaving 4 bases between them. Germline values: CDR1 LGHNA, CDR2 YSLEER. CDR3 size: 13 residues. CDR3 bases: TGCGCCAGCAGCCAAGATTTTACAGATACGCAGTATTTT. Translation: CASSQDFTDTQYF.

DNA for the CDR3: TGTGCCAGCAGCCGGAGCGGGGACTCCTACAATGAGCAGTTCTTC. The encoded protein is CASSRSGDSYNEQFF. The chain is built from TRBV5-4 and TRBJ2-1, with 7 bases lining up with TRBD2. Germline V lookup: CDR1 SGHNT, CDR2 YYREEE (reference sequence). After removal of 4 bases from V and 0 bases from J, the junction contained 4 bases not matched to a gene. This CDR3 is 15 amino acids long.

The chain couples TRBV6-1 to TRBJ1-5, with 9 bases aligning to TRBD1. J lost 4 bases, V lost 5 bases, and 3 bases had no gene match. Germline CDR1 is MNHNS and CDR2 is SASEGT. There are 14 residues in the CDR3. The CDR3 reads CASSMTGGNQPQHF. The CDR3 nucleotides are TGTGCCAGCAGTATGACAGGGGGGAATCAGCCCCAGCATTTT.